The 15 T cell receptor beta chains given below trace back to one sample, sequenced in a study of cytomegalovirus exposure and HLA in healthy donors. The PCR employed 60 Vbeta primers together with 13 Jbeta primers. Produced via immunoSEQ multiplex PCR; TCRdb's table is partial and in-frame only. The data show almost 200,000 clones, with 70% to 80% seen just once and 0.39% held by the top ten. Sequencing was done on a sample of PBMCs. The receptors were gathered from a male donor in good health and CMV-seropositive.

The chain joins TRBV7-2 to TRBJ2-7; maybe TRBD1 (6 bases). The V gene lost 1 base and the J gene lost 5 bases, with 12 bases spanning the gap. Germline V gene lookup returns CDR1 SGHTA and CDR2 FQGNSA. There are 14 residues in the CDR3. CDR3 sequence reads: CASSLVAGDHEQYF. The CDR3 DNA follows: TGTGCCAGCAGCTTAGTCGCAGGGGACCACGAGCAGTACTTC.

The chain links TRBV11-2 to TRBJ2-2; 10 positions match TRBD2. The CDR3 is made up of 15 amino acids. With 7 bases clipped from V and 5 bases from J, the junction kept 7 bases outside the gene matches. Germline values: CDR1 SGHAT, CDR2 FQNNGV. DNA for the CDR3: TGTGCCAGCACGACTAGCGGGTCCCGAACCGGGGAGCTGTTTTTT. Residues: CASTTSGSRTGELFF.

The J gene is TRBJ2-1, the V gene TRBV6-1, with TRBD2 matching 15 bases. Looked up from germline, CDR1 is MNHNS and CDR2 is SASEGT. This CDR3 is 15 amino acids long. V shed 3 bases, J shed 9 bases, and the junction held 3 bases outside the gene matches. The chain's CDR3 is CASSDPGLAGGEQFF. CDR3 bases: TGTGCCAGCAGTGACCCGGGACTAGCGGGAGGTGAGCAGTTCTTC.

The rearrangement links TRBV10-3 to TRBJ2-5, with TRBD2 matching over 13 bases. Per the germline V gene, CDR1 is ENHRY and CDR2 is SYGVKD. The CDR3 runs to 13 residues. The V and J ends lost 10 bases and 3 bases, in that order; junction bases with no gene match: 2. CDR3 sequence: CATGLAGEETQYF. Here the CDR3 DNA reads TGTGCCACTGGACTAGCGGGGGAAGAGACCCAGTACTTC.

V and J are TRBV5-4 and TRBJ2-6; D uncertain. V was clipped by 2 bases and J by 0 bases, with 6 bases between them. Germline loops: CDR1 SGHNT, CDR2 YYREEE (reference sequence). The CDR3 is 15 amino acids. The CDR3, as DNA: TGTGCCAGCAGCTTCAGTCTCTCTGGGGCCAACGTCCTGACTTTC. Protein product: CASSFSLSGANVLTF.

This clone was detected only a few times. The V gene is TRBV14, the J gene TRBJ1-1; D remains ambiguous. Germline-derived CDR1 and CDR2 are SGHDN and FVKESK. The ends were cut back, 3 bases at V and 1 base at J, with 6 bases in the middle. The CDR3 length is 13 residues. CDR3: CASSHQENTEAFF. CDR3 nucleotides: TGTGCCAGCAGCCACCAGGAGAACACTGAAGCTTTCTTT.

The chain uses TRBV15 and TRBJ1-2; 8 bases line up with TRBD1. From germline, CDR1 is LNHNV and CDR2 YYDKDF (reference sequence). CDR3 size: 12 residues. V was pared by 6 bases and J by 8 bases, with 5 bases of the junction left unmatched. The CDR3 nucleotides are TGTGCCACCAGTAAGGCAGGGGGCGGCTACACCTTC. Its translation is CATSKAGGGYTF.

Written as DNA, the CDR3 is TGTGCCAGCAGTTCCATCCCGATCACAGGACAAGCCGCGCTGATGAAAGGACTGTTTTTT. It codes for CASSSIPITGQAALMKGLFF. V gene TRBV27 combines with J gene TRBJ1-4; D perhaps matches TRBD1 (5 bases). This CDR3 has 20 residues. Germline-derived CDR1 and CDR2 are MNHEY and SMNVEV (reference sequence). Trimming removed 4 bases from V and 13 bases from J, with 37 bases in between.

The chain recombines TRBV27 with TRBJ2-5; D may be TRBD1 (5 bases). Trimming shortened V by 3 bases and J by 1 base, and 9 bases separated the two germline ends. CDR1 and CDR2 from the germline V gene are MNHEY and SMNVEV (reference sequence). The CDR3 consists of 14 residues. For the CDR3, the DNA is TGTGCCAGCAGTTTCCAGGGAAGCCAAGAGACCCAGTACTTC. Translating it yields CASSFQGSQETQYF.

The genes are TRBV18 and TRBJ2-3; 7 nucleotides match TRBD2. Germline trimming cut 1 base from V and 0 bases from J; bases unmatched to any gene: 4. This CDR3 is built from 16 residues. Per germline, CDR1 KGHSH and CDR2 LQKENI. This chain's CDR3 is CASSPQPSGSTDTQYF. The CDR3 nucleotides read TGTGCCAGCTCACCACAGCCTAGCGGTAGCACAGATACGCAGTATTTT.

The chain has TRBV5-1 and TRBJ1-3, with D unresolved. CDR3 size: 16 residues. The V end was cut by 4 bases, the J end by 0 bases, with 14 bases between. Germline V gives CDR1 SGHRS, CDR2 YFSETQ. The CDR3 nucleotides read TGCGCCAGCAGCCCCATGGCGGCTAGCTCTGGAAACACCATATATTTT. It specifies CASSPMAASSGNTIYF. Full variable domain (remainder filled in from reference TRBV5-1 and TRBJ1-3): KAGVTQTPRYLIKTRGQQVTLSCSPISGHRSVSWYQQTPGQGLQFLFEYFSETQRNKGNFPGRFSGRQFSNSRSEMNVSTLELGDSALYLCASSPMAASSGNTIYFGEGSWLTVV.

The chain is built from TRBV7-5 and TRBJ1-3; the D call TRBD1 from the table was never checked on the DNA. TRBV7-5 is a known pseudogene. The CDR3 consists of 19 residues. The CDR3: CVRNTEDRGLISSGNTIYF. In DNA, the CDR3 is TGTGTCAGAAACACGGAGGACAGGGGGCTGATTAGCTCTGGAAACACCATATATTTT.

This sequence joins TRBV9 and TRBJ2-5, with a tentative D call TRBD1 (6 bases). V lost 0 bases, J lost 4 bases, and 13 bases lay in between. The CDR3 spans 15 residues. From germline, CDR1 is SGDLS and CDR2 YYNGEE. The CDR3 coding sequence is TGTGCCAGCAGCGTAGGGGAAAGGACAGTAGAGACCCAGTACTTC. Protein sequence: CASSVGERTVETQYF. Combining the CDR3 with reference TRBV9 and TRBJ2-5 gives the whole variable domain DSGVTQTPKHLITATGQRVTLRCSPRSGDLSVYWYQQSLDQGLQFLIQYYNGEERAKGNILERFSAQQFPDLHSELNLSSLELGDSALYFCASSVGERTVETQYFGPGTRLLVL.

This clone was counted a single time. The chain links TRBV9 to TRBJ1-1, with D possibly matching TRBD1 (5 bases). Trimming took off 2 bases at V and 5 bases at J, with 13 bases between the two ends. The CDR3 is 14 amino acids. Per the germline V gene, CDR1 is SGDLS and CDR2 is YYNGEE. The CDR3, as DNA: TGTGCCAGCAGCGTCCAGGGTGGTGGAACTGAAGCTTTCTTT. Its protein is CASSVQGGGTEAFF.

The V gene is TRBV30, the J gene TRBJ2-2; TRBD1 matches at 9 bases. The CDR3 has 13 residues. CDR1 GTSNPN and CDR2 SVGIG come from the germline V gene (reference sequence). The junction had 5 bases not matched to a gene; V was cut back by 5 bases and J by 7 bases. CDR3 protein: CAWAGTGSGELFF. The CDR3, as DNA: TGTGCCTGGGCCGGGACAGGGAGCGGGGAGCTGTTTTTT. The whole variable domain, filled in from reference TRBV30 and TRBJ2-2, reads SQTIHQWPATLVQPVGSPLSLECTVEGTSNPNLYWYRQAAGRGLQLLFYSVGIGQISSEVPQNLSASRPQDRQFILSSKKLLLSDSGFYLCAWAGTGSGELFFGEGSRLTVL.